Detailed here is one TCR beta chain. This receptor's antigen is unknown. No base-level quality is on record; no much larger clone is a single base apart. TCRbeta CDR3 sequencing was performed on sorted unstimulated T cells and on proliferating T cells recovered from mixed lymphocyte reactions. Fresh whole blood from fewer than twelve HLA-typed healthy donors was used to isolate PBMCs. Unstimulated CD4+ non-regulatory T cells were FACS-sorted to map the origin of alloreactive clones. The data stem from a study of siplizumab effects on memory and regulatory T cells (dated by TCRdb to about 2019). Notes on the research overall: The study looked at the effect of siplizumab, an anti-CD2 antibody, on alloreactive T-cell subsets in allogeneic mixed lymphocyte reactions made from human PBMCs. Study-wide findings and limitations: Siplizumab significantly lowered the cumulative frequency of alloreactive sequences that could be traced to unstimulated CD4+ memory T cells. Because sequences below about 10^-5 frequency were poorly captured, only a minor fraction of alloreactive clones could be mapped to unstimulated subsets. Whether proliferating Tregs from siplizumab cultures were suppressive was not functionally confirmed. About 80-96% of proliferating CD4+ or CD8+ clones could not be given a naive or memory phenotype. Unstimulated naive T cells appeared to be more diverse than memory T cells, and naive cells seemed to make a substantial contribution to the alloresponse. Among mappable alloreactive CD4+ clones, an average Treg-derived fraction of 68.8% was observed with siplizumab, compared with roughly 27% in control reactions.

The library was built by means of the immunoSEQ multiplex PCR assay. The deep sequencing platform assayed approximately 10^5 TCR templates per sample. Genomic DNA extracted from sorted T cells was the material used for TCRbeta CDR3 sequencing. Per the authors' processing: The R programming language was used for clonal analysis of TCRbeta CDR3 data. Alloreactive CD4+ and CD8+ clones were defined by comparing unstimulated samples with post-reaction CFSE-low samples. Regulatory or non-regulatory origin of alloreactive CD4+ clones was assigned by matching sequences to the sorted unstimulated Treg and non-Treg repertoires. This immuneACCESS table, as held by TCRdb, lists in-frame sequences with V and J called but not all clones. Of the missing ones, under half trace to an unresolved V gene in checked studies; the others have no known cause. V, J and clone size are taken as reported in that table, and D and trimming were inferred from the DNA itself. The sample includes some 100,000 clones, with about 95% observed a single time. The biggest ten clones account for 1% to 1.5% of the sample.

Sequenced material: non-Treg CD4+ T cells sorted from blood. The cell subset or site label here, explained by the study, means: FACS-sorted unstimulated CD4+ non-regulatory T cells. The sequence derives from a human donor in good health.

CDR3 loop: CASSLVLAGDLETQYF. The DNA reads TGCGCCAGCAGCTTGGTTCTAGCGGGAGATCTGGAGACCCAGTACTTC. In this chain, TRBV5-1 is recombined with TRBJ2-5, and TRBD2 aligns with 10 junction nucleotides. Relative to germline, V is missing 0 bases and J is missing 5 bases, with 7 bases of the junction outside any gene match. From its cysteine to its phenylalanine, the CDR3 spans 16 amino acids. This entry keeps only the CDR3 DNA: 48 bases, framed from base 1. Per the germline V gene, SGHRS is the CDR1 and YFSETQ is the CDR2.